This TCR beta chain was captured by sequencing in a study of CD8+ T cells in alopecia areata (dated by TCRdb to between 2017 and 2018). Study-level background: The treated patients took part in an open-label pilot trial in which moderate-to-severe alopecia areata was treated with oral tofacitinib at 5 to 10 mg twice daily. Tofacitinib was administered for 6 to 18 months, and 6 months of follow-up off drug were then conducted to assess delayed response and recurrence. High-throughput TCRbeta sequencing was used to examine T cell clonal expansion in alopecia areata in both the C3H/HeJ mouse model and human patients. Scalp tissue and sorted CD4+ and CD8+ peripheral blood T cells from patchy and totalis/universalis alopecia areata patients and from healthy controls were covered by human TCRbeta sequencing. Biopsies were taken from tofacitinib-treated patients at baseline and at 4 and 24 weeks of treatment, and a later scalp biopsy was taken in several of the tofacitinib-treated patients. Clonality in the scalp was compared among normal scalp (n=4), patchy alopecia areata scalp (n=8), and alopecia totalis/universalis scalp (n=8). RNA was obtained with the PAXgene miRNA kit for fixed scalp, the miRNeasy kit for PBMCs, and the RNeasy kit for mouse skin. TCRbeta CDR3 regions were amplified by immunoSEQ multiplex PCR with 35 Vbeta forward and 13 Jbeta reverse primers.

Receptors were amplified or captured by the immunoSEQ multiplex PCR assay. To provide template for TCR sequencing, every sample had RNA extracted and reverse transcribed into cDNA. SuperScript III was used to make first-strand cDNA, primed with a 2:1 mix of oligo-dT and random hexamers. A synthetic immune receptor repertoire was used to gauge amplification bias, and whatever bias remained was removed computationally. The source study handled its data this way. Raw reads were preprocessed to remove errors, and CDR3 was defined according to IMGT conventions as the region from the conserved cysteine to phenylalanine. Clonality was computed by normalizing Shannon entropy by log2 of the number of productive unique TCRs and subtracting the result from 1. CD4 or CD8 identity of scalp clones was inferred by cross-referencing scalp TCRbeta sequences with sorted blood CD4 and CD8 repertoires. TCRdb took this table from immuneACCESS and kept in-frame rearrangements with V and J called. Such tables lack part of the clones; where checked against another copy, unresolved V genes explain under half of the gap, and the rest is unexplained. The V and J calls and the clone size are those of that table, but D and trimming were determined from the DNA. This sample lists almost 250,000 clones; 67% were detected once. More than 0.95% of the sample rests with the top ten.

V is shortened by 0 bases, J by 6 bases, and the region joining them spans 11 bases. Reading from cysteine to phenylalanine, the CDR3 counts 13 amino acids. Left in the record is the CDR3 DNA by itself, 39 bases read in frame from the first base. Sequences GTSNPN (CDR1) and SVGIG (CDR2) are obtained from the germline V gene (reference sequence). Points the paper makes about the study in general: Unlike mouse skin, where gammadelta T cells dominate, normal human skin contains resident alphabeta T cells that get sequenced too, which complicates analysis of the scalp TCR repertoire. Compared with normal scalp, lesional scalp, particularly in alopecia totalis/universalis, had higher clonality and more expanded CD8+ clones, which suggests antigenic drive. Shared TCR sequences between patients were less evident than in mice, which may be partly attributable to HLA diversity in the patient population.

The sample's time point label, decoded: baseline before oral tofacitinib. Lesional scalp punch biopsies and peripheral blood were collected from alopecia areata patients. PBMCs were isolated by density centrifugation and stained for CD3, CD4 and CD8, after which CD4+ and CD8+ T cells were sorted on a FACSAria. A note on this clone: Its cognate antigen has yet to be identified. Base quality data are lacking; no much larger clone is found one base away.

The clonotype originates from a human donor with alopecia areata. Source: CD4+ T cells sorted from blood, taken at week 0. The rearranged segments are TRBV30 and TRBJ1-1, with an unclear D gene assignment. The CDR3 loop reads CAWSVLPRAEAFF. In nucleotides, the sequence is TGTGCCTGGAGTGTACTGCCTCGGGCTGAAGCTTTCTTT.